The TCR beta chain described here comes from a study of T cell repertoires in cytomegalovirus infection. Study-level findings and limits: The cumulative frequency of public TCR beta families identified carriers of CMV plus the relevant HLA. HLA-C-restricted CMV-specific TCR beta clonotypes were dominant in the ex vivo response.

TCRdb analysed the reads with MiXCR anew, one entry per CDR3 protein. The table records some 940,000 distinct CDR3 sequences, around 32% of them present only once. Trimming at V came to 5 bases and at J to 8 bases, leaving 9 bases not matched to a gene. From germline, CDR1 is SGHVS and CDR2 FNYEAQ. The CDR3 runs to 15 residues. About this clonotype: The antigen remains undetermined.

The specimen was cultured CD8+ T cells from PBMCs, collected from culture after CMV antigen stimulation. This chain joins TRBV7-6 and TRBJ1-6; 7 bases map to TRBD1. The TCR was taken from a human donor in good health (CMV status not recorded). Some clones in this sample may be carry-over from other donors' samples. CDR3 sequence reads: CASSMTGSPHSPLHF. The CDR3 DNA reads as TGTGCCAGCAGCATGACAGGGTCCCCCCATTCACCCCTCCACTTT.